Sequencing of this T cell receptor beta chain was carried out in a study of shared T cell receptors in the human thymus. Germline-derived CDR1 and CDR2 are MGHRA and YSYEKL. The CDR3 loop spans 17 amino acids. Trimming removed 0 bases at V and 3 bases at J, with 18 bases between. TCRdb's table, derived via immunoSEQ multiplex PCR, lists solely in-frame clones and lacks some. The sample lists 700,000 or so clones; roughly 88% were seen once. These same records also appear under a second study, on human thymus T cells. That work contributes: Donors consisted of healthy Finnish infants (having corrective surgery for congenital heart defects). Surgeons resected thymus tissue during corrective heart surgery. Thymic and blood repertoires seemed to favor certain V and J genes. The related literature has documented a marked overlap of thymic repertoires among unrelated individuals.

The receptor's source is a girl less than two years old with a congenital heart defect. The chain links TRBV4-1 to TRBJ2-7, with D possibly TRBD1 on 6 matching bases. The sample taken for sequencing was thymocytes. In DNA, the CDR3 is TGCGCCAGCAGCCAAGATCGAACGGCACAGGGACACTACGAGCAGTACTTC. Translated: CASSQDRTAQGHYEQYF.